These 12 T cell receptor beta chains were all obtained from the same sample, sequenced in a study of blood T cell repertoires in COVID-19. Profiled with immunoSEQ multiplex PCR; TCRdb holds only in-frame clones, not every one. The sample lists 170,000 or so clones; roughly 90% were seen once. The specimen was peripheral blood. These receptors came from a man aged 50-59 years with acute or convalescent COVID-19.

This chain connects TRBV4-2 to TRBJ1-1; 9 bases line up with TRBD1. The V gene end was trimmed by 4 bases and the J gene end by 6 bases; junction bases not matched to a gene: 3. The CDR3 is 13 amino acids. CDR1 is LGHNA and CDR2 is YNFKEQ in the germline V gene. The CDR3, as DNA: TGTGCCAGCAGCCCACGACAGGGGGCTGAAGCTTTCTTT. Encoded protein: CASSPRQGAEAFF.

The V call is TRBV16, the J call TRBJ2-3; TRBD2 might be the D (5 bases). The CDR3 loop spans 15 amino acids. Trimming left V 0 bases short and J 6 bases short, with 13 bases between. CDR1 is KGHSY, CDR2 FQNENV, per germline. The CDR3 DNA is TGTGCCAGCAGCCAATCGAGGGCAGCGAGGGATACGCAGTATTTT. This sequence encodes CASSQSRAARDTQYF.

J is TRBJ1-6 and V is TRBV28; maybe TRBD1 (5 bases). The germline CDR1 and CDR2 sequences are MDHEN and SYDVKM. The CDR3 length is 16 residues. V was clipped by 1 base and J by 7 bases, with 14 bases between them. CDR3 in amino acids: CASSLSQTAYNSPLHF. DNA for the CDR3: TGTGCCAGCAGTTTATCGCAGACAGCATACAATTCACCCCTCCACTTT.

This clone was observed once. The same CDR3 is also encoded by other DNA sequences in this sample. J is TRBJ1-1 and V is TRBV18, with D perhaps TRBD1 (5 bases). Trimming cost V 2 bases and J 5 bases, with 6 bases left between them. CDR1 and CDR2 (germline): KGHSH, LQKENI. This CDR3 has 12 amino acids. The CDR3 protein is CASSPRTTEAFF. DNA for the CDR3: TGTGCCAGCTCACCAAGGACAACTGAAGCTTTCTTT.

The chain employs TRBV7-8 and TRBJ2-7; D possibly corresponds to TRBD2 (6 bases). Germline V lookup: CDR1 SGHVS, CDR2 FQNEAQ. This CDR3 is built from 18 residues. V was cut by 1 base and J by 2 bases, with 21 bases left in between. DNA for the CDR3: TGTGCCAGCAGCTTAGAAGCTATGGCGGGACTCGGAACCTACGAGCAGTACTTC. Its translation: CASSLEAMAGLGTYEQYF.

This sequence joins TRBV4-1 and TRBJ2-3; no clear D. Germline lookup yields CDR1 MGHRA and CDR2 YSYEKL. The CDR3 loop spans 14 amino acids. V was cut by 0 bases and J by 2 bases, with 6 bases left in between. DNA for the CDR3: TGCGCCAGCAGCCAAGAGCGGTCCACAGATACGCAGTATTTT. Amino acids: CASSQERSTDTQYF.

The chain uses TRBV15 and TRBJ1-3; no clear D gene. Germline V lookup: CDR1 LNHNV, CDR2 YYDKDF (reference sequence). Trimming took 4 bases from V and 0 from J, leaving 16 bases between them. The CDR3 length is 17 residues. The CDR3 is CATSNKAGLSSGNTIYF. The CDR3 DNA is TGTGCCACCAGCAACAAAGCGGGCCTCAGCTCTGGAAACACCATATATTTT.

There are a few counts of this clone. V gene TRBV27 combines with J gene TRBJ1-5, with a tentative D call TRBD1 (6 bases). Looked up from germline, CDR1 is MNHEY and CDR2 is SMNVEV (reference sequence). V lost 0 bases and J lost 5, with 14 bases in between. The CDR3 is 16 amino acids. CDR3 residues: CASSLSGAGADQPQHF. The CDR3 DNA sequence: TGTGCCAGCAGTTTATCGGGGGCAGGGGCTGATCAGCCCCAGCATTTT.

The V call is TRBV4-1, the J call TRBJ2-1, with 7 bases aligning to TRBD1. The CDR3 consists of 14 residues. V dropped 3 bases and J dropped 5; count of bases not matched to a gene: 4. Germline loops: CDR1 MGHRA, CDR2 YSYEKL. CDR3 in DNA: TGCGCCAGCAGCCACCGACAGGGCGACAATGAGCAGTTCTTC. As protein: CASSHRQGDNEQFF.

The chain has TRBV19 and TRBJ1-5; D not resolved. Trimming stripped 6 bases from V and 3 bases from J, with 9 bases between. Germline CDR1 reads LNHDA; CDR2 reads SQIVND (reference sequence). This CDR3 comprises 13 residues. CDR3 sequence reads: CASRAQFNQPQHF. CDR3 sequence (DNA): TGTGCCAGTAGAGCCCAATTCAATCAGCCCCAGCATTTT. The complete variable domain, with remaining parts taken from reference TRBV19 and TRBJ1-5, reads DGGITQSPKYLFRKEGQNVTLSCEQNLNHDAMYWYRQDPGQGLRLIYYSQIVNDFQKGDIAEGYSVSREKKESFPLTVTSAQKNPTAFYLCASRAQFNQPQHFGDGTRLSIL.

The chain links TRBV6-1 to TRBJ2-2, with 9 bases identical to TRBD2. The V gene end was trimmed by 2 bases and the J gene end by 4 bases; junction bases not matched to a gene: 8. The CDR3 spans 17 residues. Per germline, CDR1 MNHNS and CDR2 SASEGT. The CDR3 here is CASSERGLAGITGELFF. In DNA form, the CDR3 reads TGTGCCAGCAGTGAAAGGGGTCTAGCGGGGATCACCGGGGAGCTGTTTTTT.

The rearrangement links TRBV6-5 to TRBJ1-1; the D gene is possibly TRBD1 (6 bases). Germline-derived CDR1 and CDR2 are MNHEY and SVGAGI. This CDR3 region has 15 residues. The V and J ends lost 7 bases and 0 bases respectively, with 15 bases between them. CDR3 residues: CASNRRGGLNTEAFF. The CDR3 DNA sequence: TGTGCCAGCAATCGAAGGGGGGGGCTGAACACTGAAGCTTTCTTT.